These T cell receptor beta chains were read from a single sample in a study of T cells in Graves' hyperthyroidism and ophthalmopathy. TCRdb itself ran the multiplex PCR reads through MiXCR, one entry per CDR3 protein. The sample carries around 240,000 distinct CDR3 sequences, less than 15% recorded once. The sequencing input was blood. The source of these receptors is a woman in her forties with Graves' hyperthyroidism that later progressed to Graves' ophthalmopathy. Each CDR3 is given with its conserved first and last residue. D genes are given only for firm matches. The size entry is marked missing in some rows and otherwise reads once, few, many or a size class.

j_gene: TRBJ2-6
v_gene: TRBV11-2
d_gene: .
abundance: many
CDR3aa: CASSPLRGPGANVLTF
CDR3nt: TGTGCCAGCAGCCCGCTCAGGGGCCCTGGGGCCAACGTCCTGACTTTC

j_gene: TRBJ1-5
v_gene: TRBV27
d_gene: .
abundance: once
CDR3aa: CASSLGGSYQPQHF
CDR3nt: TGTGCCAGCAGTTTAGGTGGCAGCTATCAGCCCCAGCATTTT

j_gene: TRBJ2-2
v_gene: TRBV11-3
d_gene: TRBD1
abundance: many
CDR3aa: CASSVRQGWYTGELFF
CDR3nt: TGTGCCAGCAGCGTGAGACAGGGGTGGTACACCGGGGAGCTGTTTTTT

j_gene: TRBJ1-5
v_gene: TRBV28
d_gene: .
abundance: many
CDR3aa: CASRMTLFNQPQHF
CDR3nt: TGTGCCAGCAGGATGACACTCTTCAATCAGCCCCAGCATTTT

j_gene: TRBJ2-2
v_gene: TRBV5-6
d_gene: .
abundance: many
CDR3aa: CASSATLWELNTGELFF
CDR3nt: TGTGCCAGCAGCGCGACGCTTTGGGAGCTGAACACCGGGGAGCTGTTTTTT

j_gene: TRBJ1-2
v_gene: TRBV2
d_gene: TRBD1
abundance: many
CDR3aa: CASSESGQGSRGYTF
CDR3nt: TGTGCCAGCAGTGAATCGGGACAGGGGAGTAGGGGCTACACCTTC

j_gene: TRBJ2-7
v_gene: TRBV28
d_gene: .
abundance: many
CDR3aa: CASRSQSSYEQYF
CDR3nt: TGTGCCAGCCGAAGCCAGAGCTCCTACGAGCAGTACTTC

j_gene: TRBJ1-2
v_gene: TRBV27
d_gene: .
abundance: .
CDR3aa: CASSFRAGAGYTF
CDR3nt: TGTGCCAGCAGTTTTAGGGCAGGGGCTGGCTACACCTTC

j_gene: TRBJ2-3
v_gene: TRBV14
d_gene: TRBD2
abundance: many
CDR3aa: CASSQDFAGGNTDTQYF
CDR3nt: TGTGCCAGCAGCCAAGATTTTGCGGGAGGGAACACAGATACGCAGTATTTT

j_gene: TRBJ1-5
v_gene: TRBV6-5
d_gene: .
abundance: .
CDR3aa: CASSSTVGAALNQPQHF
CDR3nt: TGTGCCAGCAGTTCCACAGTTGGGGCTGCGCTCAATCAGCCCCAGCATTTT

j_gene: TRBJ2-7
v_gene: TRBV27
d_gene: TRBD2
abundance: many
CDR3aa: CASSLGGRLYEQYF
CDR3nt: TGTGCCAGCAGTTTAGGCGGGAGACTCTACGAGCAGTACTTC

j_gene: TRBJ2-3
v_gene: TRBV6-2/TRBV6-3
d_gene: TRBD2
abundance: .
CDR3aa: CASRNGRETMDTQYF
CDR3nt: TGTGCCAGCAGGAACGGGCGGGAGACAATGGATACGCAGTATTTT

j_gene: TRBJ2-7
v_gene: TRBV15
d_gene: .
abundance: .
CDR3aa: CATSRSRTAPYEQYF
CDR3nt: TGTGCCACCAGCAGATCCCGGACAGCCCCCTACGAGCAGTACTTC

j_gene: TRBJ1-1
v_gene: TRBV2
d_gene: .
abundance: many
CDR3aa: CASTSGRQAEAFF
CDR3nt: TGTGCCAGCACCTCGGGGAGACAGGCTGAAGCTTTCTTT

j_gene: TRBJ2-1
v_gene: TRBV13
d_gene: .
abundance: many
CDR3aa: CASRVERRYDEQFF
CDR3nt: TGTGCCAGCAGAGTAGAGAGGAGGTACGATGAGCAGTTCTTC

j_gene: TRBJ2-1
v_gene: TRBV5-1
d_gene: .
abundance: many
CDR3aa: CASSWDFNEQFF
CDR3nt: TGCGCCAGCAGCTGGGACTTCAATGAGCAGTTCTTC

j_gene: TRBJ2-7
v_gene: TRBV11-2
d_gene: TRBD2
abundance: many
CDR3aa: CASSLVAGDYDYEQYF
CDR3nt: TGTGCCAGCAGCCTAGTGGCGGGGGATTACGACTACGAGCAGTACTTC

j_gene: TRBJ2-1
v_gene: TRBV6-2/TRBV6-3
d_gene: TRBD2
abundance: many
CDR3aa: CASRRTPGLGYNEQFF
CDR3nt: TGTGCCAGCAGACGTACCCCGGGACTAGGGTACAATGAGCAGTTCTTC

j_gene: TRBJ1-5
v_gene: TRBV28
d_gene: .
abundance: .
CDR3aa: CASSLHGQGRQPQHF
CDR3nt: TGTGCCAGCAGTTTACATGGGCAGGGGCGTCAGCCCCAGCATTTT

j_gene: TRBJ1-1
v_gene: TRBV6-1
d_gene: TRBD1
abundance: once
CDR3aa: CASSGTGTGDTEAFF
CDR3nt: TGTGCCAGCAGTGGAACCGGGACAGGGGACACTGAAGCTTTCTTT

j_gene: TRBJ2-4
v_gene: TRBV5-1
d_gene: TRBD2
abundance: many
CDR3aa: CASRGGTSGSGDNIQYF
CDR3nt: TGCGCCAGCCGCGGAGGGACTAGCGGGAGTGGAGACAACATTCAGTACTTC

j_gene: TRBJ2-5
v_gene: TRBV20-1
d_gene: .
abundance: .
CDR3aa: CSALQGLETQYF
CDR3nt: TGCAGTGCCTTACAGGGTCTGGAGACCCAGTACTTC

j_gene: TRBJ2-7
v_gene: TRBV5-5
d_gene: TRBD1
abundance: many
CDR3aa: CASSWTGSYEQYF
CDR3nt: TGTGCCAGCAGCTGGACAGGGTCCTACGAGCAGTACTTC

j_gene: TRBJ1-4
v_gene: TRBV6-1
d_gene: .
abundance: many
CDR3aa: CASTRGHRNEKLFF
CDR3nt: TGTGCCAGCACCCGGGGACACCGAAATGAAAAACTGTTTTTT

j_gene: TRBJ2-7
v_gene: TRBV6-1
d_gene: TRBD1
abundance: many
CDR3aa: CASSGRERDRGPYEQYF
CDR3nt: TGTGCCAGCAGTGGTAGAGAAAGGGACAGGGGGCCCTACGAGCAGTACTTC

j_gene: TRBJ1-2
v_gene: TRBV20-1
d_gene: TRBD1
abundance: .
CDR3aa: CSARRTGIDNYGYTF
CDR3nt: TGCAGTGCTCGCCGGACAGGAATCGATAACTATGGCTACACCTTC

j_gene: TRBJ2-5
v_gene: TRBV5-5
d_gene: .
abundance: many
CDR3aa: CASSLNRVLAETQYF
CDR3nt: TGTGCCAGCAGCTTAAACAGGGTTTTAGCGGAGACCCAGTACTTC

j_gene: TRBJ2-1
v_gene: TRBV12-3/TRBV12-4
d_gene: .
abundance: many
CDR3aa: CASSLEIAVNNEQFF
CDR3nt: TGTGCCAGCAGTTTGGAAATAGCGGTCAACAATGAGCAGTTCTTC

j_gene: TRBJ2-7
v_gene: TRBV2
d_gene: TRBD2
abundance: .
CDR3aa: CASTGTSGRDIHEQYF
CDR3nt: TGTGCCAGCACTGGGACTAGCGGGAGGGATATCCACGAGCAATACTTC

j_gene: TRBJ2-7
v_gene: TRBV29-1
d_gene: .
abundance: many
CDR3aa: CSVRGVEYEQYF
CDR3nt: TGCAGCGTTCGCGGAGTGGAATACGAGCAGTACTTC

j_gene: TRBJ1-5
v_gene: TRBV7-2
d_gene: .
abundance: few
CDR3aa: CASSPAHSDSEHF
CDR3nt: TGTGCCAGCAGCCCCGCCCATTCGGACTCGGAGCATTTT

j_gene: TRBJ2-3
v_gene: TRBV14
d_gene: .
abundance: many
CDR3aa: CASSQFRRVLSTDTQYF
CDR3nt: TGTGCCAGCAGCCAATTTCGCAGGGTCCTCTCCACAGATACGCAGTATTTT

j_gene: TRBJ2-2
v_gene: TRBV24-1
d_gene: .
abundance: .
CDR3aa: CATSGGENTGELFF
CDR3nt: TGTGCCACCAGCGGTGGGGAGAACACCGGGGAGCTGTTTTTT

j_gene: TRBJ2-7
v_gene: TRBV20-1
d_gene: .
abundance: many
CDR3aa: CSAHAPSEVFSYEQYF
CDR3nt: TGCAGTGCCCACGCGCCCTCGGAGGTCTTTTCCTACGAGCAGTACTTC

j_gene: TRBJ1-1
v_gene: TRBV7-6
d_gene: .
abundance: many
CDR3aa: CASSLATTRGTEAFF
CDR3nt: TGTGCCAGCAGCTTAGCGACTACTCGGGGTACTGAAGCTTTCTTT

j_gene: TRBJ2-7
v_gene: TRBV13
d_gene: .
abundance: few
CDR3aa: CASSGVTYEQYF
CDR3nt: TGTGCCAGCAGCGGGGTAACCTACGAGCAGTACTTC

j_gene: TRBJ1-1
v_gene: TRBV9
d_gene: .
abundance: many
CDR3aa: CASSVGVGVTEAFF
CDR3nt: TGTGCCAGCAGCGTAGGTGTAGGGGTAACTGAAGCTTTCTTT

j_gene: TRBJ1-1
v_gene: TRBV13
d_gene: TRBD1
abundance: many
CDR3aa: CASRDLHQGENTEAFF
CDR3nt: TGTGCCAGTCGAGACCTTCATCAGGGGGAGAACACTGAAGCTTTCTTT

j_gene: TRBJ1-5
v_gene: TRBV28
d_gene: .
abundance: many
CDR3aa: CASSSNGRSNQPQHF
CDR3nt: TGTGCCAGCAGTTCTAACGGACGGAGCAATCAGCCCCAGCATTTT

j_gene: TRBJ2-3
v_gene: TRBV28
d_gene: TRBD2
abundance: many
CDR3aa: CASGTSGSTDTQYF
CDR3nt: TGTGCCAGCGGGACTAGCGGGAGCACAGATACGCAGTATTTT

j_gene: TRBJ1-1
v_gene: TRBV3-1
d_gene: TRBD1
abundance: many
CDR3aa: CASSPRGPRGNTEAFF
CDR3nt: TGTGCCAGCAGCCCCAGGGGGCCGAGGGGGAACACTGAAGCTTTCTTT

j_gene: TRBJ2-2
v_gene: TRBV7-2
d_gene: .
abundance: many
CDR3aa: CASSKWPDRLGTGELFF
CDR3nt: TGTGCCAGCAGCAAATGGCCTGACAGGTTGGGCACCGGGGAGCTGTTTTTT

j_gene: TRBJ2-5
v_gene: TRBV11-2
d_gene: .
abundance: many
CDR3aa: CASSLAFSPTQYF
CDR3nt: TGTGCCAGCAGCTTAGCATTTAGTCCGACCCAGTACTTC